This TCR beta chain was retrieved from a study of T cell repertoires in ileal Crohn's disease. Study in general: Thiopurines (around eleven) or anti-TNF agents (around 17) were given postoperatively to about half. The MI sample came from the proximal margin of the surgical specimen.

Germline V gene data show CDR1 as LNHNV and CDR2 as YYDKDF (reference sequence). The CDR3 has 16 residues. The ends were cut back, 0 bases at V and 3 bases at J, with 13 bases in the middle. A few counts support this clone. The time point was: proximal margin of the surgical specimen (macroscopically non-inflamed). Libraries were prepared by immunoSEQ multiplex PCR; TCRdb keeps only in-frame clonotypes and omits some of them. Among about 7,600 clones listed, around 70% were seen once. The source material was ileal tissue. This receptor was identified in an adult with Crohn's disease. This chain uses TRBV15 with TRBJ2-3; tentative D call: TRBD2 (7 bases). The CDR3 loop is CATSRDGGAPTDTQYF. The DNA for the CDR3 is TGTGCCACCAGCAGAGATGGGGGGGCTCCTACAGATACGCAGTATTTT.